The 20 T cell receptor beta chains presented below share a single source sample, sequenced in a study of shared clonotypes between healthy human individuals (dated by TCRdb to the early 2020s). Library preparation employed the immunoSEQ multiplex PCR assay. Sourced from immuneACCESS, this table was stored by TCRdb with only in-frame sequences that have V and J called. A share of the clones is absent; for the studies checked, an unresolved V gene accounts for under half, and the remainder has no known explanation. This sample gives millions of clones in total; more than 90% of them show up just once. 0.13% to 0.15% of the sample comes from the top ten. Sequencing was carried out using naive CD4+ T cells sorted from blood. This sample's cell subset or site label indicates: CD45RA+ positively selected. All receptors come from a man younger than 30 in good health.

This chain links TRBV7-9 with TRBJ2-5, with D hard to call. Germline-derived CDR1 and CDR2 are SEHNR and FQNEAQ (reference sequence). Trimming left V 2 bases short and J 1 base short, with 11 bases between. The CDR3 consists of 15 residues. The DNA of the CDR3 is TGTGCCAGCAGCTTAATCGCCGGTCCCCAAGAGACCCAGTACTTC. Translated, it gives CASSLIAGPQETQYF.

V and J are TRBV6-5 and TRBJ1-3; no clear D. This CDR3 has 14 residues. The V end lost 6 bases, the J end lost 2 bases, and 11 bases lay between the germline ends. Germline CDR1 and CDR2: MNHEY and SVGAGI. The CDR3 loop is CASSPQSPGNTIYF. CDR3 nucleotide sequence: TGTGCCAGCAGCCCCCAGAGTCCTGGAAACACCATATATTTT.

J is TRBJ2-5 and V is TRBV7-9; D is undetermined. This CDR3 comprises 15 residues. Trimming left V 2 bases short and J 2 bases short, with 12 bases between. Germline assignment: CDR1 SEHNR and CDR2 FQNEAQ (reference sequence). The DNA for the CDR3 is TGTGCCAGCAGCTTACGCCGGCCGCGGCAAGAGACCCAGTACTTC. Amino acid sequence: CASSLRRPRQETQYF.

CDR3 nucleotide sequence: TGTGCCTGCCGGGAAGGGCCAACCGGGGAGCTGTTTTTT. It translates to CACREGPTGELFF. The chain couples TRBV7-9 to TRBJ2-2, with a weak D call TRBD2 (5 bases). The CDR3 has 13 amino acids. Germline V gives CDR1 SEHNR, CDR2 FQNEAQ (reference sequence). V lost 11 bases and J lost 5, with 15 bases in between.

This clone showed up just once. The chain links TRBV5-4 to TRBJ2-5; TRBD1 aligns across 8 bases. Germline V gene sequence: CDR1 SGHNT, CDR2 YYREEE (reference sequence). Germline trimming cut 0 bases from V and 2 bases from J; bases unmatched to any gene: 12. The CDR3 totals 18 residues. The CDR3 DNA follows: TGTGCCAGCAGCTTGGGACACAGACTCGGGACAGGACAAGAGACCCAGTACTTC. It codes for CASSLGHRLGTGQETQYF.

This clone was counted a single time. Other nucleotide sequences from this sample produce the same CDR3. This chain uses TRBV5-4 with TRBJ2-5; D remains unclear. There are 13 residues in the CDR3. V was shortened by 0 bases and J by 2 bases, with 5 bases between the two germline ends. Germline V lookup: CDR1 SGHNT, CDR2 YYREEE (reference sequence). The CDR3 is CASSLEGQETQYF. The CDR3 nucleotides are TGTGCCAGCAGCTTGGAAGGGCAAGAGACCCAGTACTTC.

The chain links TRBV2 to TRBJ2-7, with D possibly TRBD1 on 6 matching bases. The CDR3 runs 16 residues. V lost 2 bases to trimming and J lost 4 bases, with 18 bases between them. Looked up from germline, CDR1 is SNHLY and CDR2 is FYNNEI. The chain's CDR3 is CASSEMRAGAHYEQYF. CDR3 bases: TGTGCCAGCAGTGAAATGAGGGCAGGGGCCCATTACGAGCAGTACTTC. The whole variable domain, filled in from reference TRBV2 and TRBJ2-7, reads EPEVTQTPSHQVTQMGQEVILRCVPISNHLYFYWYRQILGQKVEFLVSFYNNEISEKSEIFDDQFSVERPDGSNFTLKIRSTKLEDSAMYFCASSEMRAGAHYEQYFGPGTRLTVT.

This rearrangement joins TRBV11-2 to TRBJ2-3; D not certain. Germline V gene data show CDR1 as SGHAT and CDR2 as FQNNGV. V was trimmed by 0 bases and J by 10 bases, leaving 14 bases between them. This CDR3 contains 14 residues. The CDR3 nucleotides read TGTGCCAGCAGCTTAGATTCAGCTTTCGGTGCGCAGTATTTT. As protein: CASSLDSAFGAQYF.

The chain uses TRBV7-9 and TRBJ2-2, with D perhaps TRBD2 (5 bases). Germline V gives CDR1 SEHNR, CDR2 FQNEAQ (reference sequence). CDR3 length: 16 amino acids. V lost 4 bases, J lost 5 bases, and 17 bases lay in between. The CDR3 region has the DNA TGTGCCAGCAGCTCCCCTATGGACTGGAAGACCGGGGAGCTGTTTTTT. Translation gives CASSSPMDWKTGELFF.

The chain is built from TRBV5-1 and TRBJ2-5; 8 bases are a match to TRBD1. The CDR3 covers 15 residues. The V gene's germline CDR1 is SGHRS and CDR2 YFSETQ. V lost 0 bases, J lost 7 bases, and 8 bases stayed unmatched. CDR3 sequence (DNA): TGCGCCAGCAGCTTGGAGGGACAGGTAAAAGGGACCCAGTACTTC. Amino acids: CASSLEGQVKGTQYF.

J is TRBJ2-5 and V is TRBV30; D perhaps matches TRBD1 (7 bases). The CDR3 covers 18 residues. V was cut by 3 bases and J by 5 bases, with 28 bases left in between. From germline, CDR1 is GTSNPN and CDR2 SVGIG (reference sequence). The DNA for the CDR3 is TGTGCCTGGAGAAGGGACTTCGGGACAGCCACACTCGGGGAGACCCAGTACTTC. Translating gives CAWRRDFGTATLGETQYF.

On this clone itself: Other DNA sequences of this sample code for an identical CDR3. V gene TRBV6-6 combines with J gene TRBJ1-5; D not resolved. This CDR3 is built from 14 residues. Germline assignment: CDR1 MNHNY and CDR2 SVGAGI (reference sequence). Trimming pared 2 bases from V and 7 bases from J, leaving 12 bases between. This CDR3 reads CASSYPTDGQPQHF. The DNA of the CDR3 is TGTGCCAGCAGTTACCCTACAGATGGCCAGCCCCAGCATTTT.

The genes are TRBV7-2 and TRBJ2-1, with 11 bases lining up with TRBD2. Germline lookup yields CDR1 SGHTA and CDR2 FQGNSA. This CDR3 comprises 15 residues. V dropped 3 bases and J dropped 6; count of bases not matched to a gene: 4. This CDR3 is CASSFSGGGFNEQFF. CDR3 coding DNA: TGTGCCAGCAGCTTTAGCGGGGGGGGATTCAATGAGCAGTTCTTC.

This sequence joins TRBV18 and TRBJ1-1; 9 bases fit TRBD1. With 3 bases clipped from V and 0 bases from J, the junction kept 8 bases outside the gene matches. Germline loops: CDR1 KGHSH, CDR2 LQKENI. The CDR3 length is 17 residues. The CDR3 protein is CASSPGSGTGMNTEAFF. The CDR3 bases are TGTGCCAGCTCACCGGGTTCTGGGACAGGGATGAACACTGAAGCTTTCTTT. The variable domain in full, with the rest retrieved from reference TRBV18 and TRBJ1-1, is NAGVMQNPRHLVRRRGQEARLRCSPMKGHSHVYWYRQLPEEGLKFMVYLQKENIIDESGMPKERFSAEFPKEGPSILRIQQVVRGDSAAYFCASSPGSGTGMNTEAFFGQGTRLTVV.

Notes on this clone: Other DNA sequences in this sample translate to the same CDR3. This rearrangement joins TRBV28 to TRBJ1-4; D call uncertain. CDR3 length equals 11 residues. The germline V gene has CDR1 MDHEN and CDR2 SYDVKM. V lost 2 bases, J lost 8 bases, and 3 bases lay in between. The CDR3 here is CASSLREKLFF. The CDR3 DNA reads as TGTGCCAGCAGTTTAAGGGAAAAACTGTTTTTT. Variable domain in full (rest from reference TRBV28 and TRBJ1-4): DVKVTQSSRYLVKRTGEKVFLECVQDMDHENMFWYRQDPGLGLRLIYFSYDVKMKEKGDIPEGYSVSREKKERFSLILESASTNQTSMYLCASSLREKLFFGSGTQLSVL.

As regards this clone: The junction departs from germline at one end; a sequencing error may be responsible. V usage is TRBV5-4 and J usage is TRBJ1-2, with TRBD1 identical over 7 bases. Germline lookup yields CDR1 SGHNT and CDR2 YYREEE (reference sequence). CDR3 size: 12 residues. This chain's CDR3 is CASSLQGTAGGF. The CDR3 nucleotides read TGTGCCAGCAGCTTGCAGGGGACGGCAGGGGGCTTC.

This clone has only one observation. The V gene is TRBV9, the J gene TRBJ2-1; tentative D call: TRBD2 (6 bases). CDR3 size: 18 residues. V lost 0 bases and J 8 bases, leaving 24 bases between the germline ends. Germline V gene sequence: CDR1 SGDLS, CDR2 YYNGEE. CDR3 nucleotides: TGTGCCAGCAGCGTAGCAGGGACTGCGGGATTGGGTCGGGATGAGCAGTTCTTC. This translates into CASSVAGTAGLGRDEQFF.

The V call is TRBV11-2, the J call TRBJ2-1, with a tentative D call TRBD1 (5 bases). Germline V gene lookup returns CDR1 SGHAT and CDR2 FQNNGV. The CDR3 runs 16 residues. V dropped 0 bases and J dropped 8 bases, with 17 bases sitting between them. The CDR3: CASSLEGHALSYEQFF. In DNA form, the CDR3 reads TGTGCCAGCAGCTTAGAGGGGCATGCGCTTTCCTATGAGCAGTTCTTC.

This sequence joins TRBV6-5 and TRBJ2-4, with D perhaps matching TRBD1 or TRBD2 (5 bases each). The ends were cut back, 2 bases at V and 6 bases at J, with 11 bases in the middle. Germline V lookup: CDR1 MNHEY, CDR2 SVGAGI. There are 14 residues in the CDR3. CDR3 loop: CASSYGRGVNIQYF. The CDR3, as DNA: TGTGCCAGCAGTTACGGTCGAGGGGTAAACATTCAGTACTTC.

The chain combines TRBV28 with TRBJ1-6; D is undetermined. Trimming removed 6 bases from V and 3 bases from J, with 12 bases in between. The CDR3 has 15 residues. Germline CDR1 reads MDHEN; CDR2 reads SYDVKM. The DNA of the CDR3 is TGTGCCAGCAGCATTGCGGTAGGCTATAATTCACCCCTCCACTTT. This gives the protein CASSIAVGYNSPLHF.